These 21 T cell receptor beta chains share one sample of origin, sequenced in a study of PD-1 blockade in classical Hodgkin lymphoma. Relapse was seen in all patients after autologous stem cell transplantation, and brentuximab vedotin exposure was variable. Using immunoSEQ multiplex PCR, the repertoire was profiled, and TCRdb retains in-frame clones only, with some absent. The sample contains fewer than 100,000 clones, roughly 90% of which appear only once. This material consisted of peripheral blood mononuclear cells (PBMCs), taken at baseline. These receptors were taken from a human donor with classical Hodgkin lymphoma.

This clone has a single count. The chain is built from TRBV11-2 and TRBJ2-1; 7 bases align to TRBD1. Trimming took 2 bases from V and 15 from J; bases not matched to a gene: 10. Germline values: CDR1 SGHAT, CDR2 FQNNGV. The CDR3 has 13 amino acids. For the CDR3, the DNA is TGTGCCAGCAGCTTACTCACAGGGGAAGATCCGTTCTTC. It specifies CASSLLTGEDPFF.

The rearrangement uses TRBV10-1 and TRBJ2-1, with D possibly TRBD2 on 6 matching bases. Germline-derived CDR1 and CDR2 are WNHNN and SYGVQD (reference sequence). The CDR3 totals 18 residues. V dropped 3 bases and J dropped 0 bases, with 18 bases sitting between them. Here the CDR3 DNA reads TGCGCCAGCAGTGACTCCGCGGGCCGGGGGAGCTCCTACAATGAGCAGTTCTTC. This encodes CASSDSAGRGSSYNEQFF.

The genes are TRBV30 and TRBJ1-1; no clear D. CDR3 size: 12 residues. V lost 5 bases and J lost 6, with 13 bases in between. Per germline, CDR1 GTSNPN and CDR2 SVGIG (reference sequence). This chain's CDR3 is CAWSPGLPEAFF. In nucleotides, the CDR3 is TGTGCCTGGTCCCCCGGGCTCCCTGAAGCTTTCTTT.

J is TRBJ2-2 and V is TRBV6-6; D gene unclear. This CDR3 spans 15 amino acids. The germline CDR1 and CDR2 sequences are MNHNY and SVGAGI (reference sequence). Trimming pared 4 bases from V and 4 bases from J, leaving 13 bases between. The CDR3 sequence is CASSSPDQITGELFF. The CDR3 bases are TGTGCCAGCAGTTCTCCGGACCAGATCACCGGGGAGCTGTTTTTT.

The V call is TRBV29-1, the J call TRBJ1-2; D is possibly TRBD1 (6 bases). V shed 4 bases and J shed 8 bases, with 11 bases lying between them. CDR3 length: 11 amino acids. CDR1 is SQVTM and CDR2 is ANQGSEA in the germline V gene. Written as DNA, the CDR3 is TGCAGCGTTGTCGACAGGCGAGGCTACACCTTC. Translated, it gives CSVVDRRGYTF. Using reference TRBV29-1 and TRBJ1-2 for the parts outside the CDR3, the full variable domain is SAVISQKPSRDICQRGTSLTIQCQVDSQVTMMFWYRQQPGQSLTLIATANQGSEATYESGFVIDKFPISRPNLTFSTLTVSNMSPEDSSIYLCSVVDRRGYTFGSGTRLTVV.

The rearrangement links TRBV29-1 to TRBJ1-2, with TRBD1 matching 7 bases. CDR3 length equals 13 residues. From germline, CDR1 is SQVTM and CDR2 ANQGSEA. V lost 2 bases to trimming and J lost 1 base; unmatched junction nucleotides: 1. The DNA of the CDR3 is TGCAGCGTTGAAAGGGACAGTAACTATGGCTACACCTTC. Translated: CSVERDSNYGYTF.

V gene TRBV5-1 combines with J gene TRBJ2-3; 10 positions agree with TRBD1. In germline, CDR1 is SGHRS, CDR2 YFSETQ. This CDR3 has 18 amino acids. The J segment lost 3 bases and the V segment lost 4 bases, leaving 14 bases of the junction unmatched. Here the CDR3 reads CASSPGQGFFSKTDTQYF. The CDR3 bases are TGCGCCAGCAGCCCGGGACAGGGGTTTTTCTCGAAGACAGATACGCAGTATTTT.

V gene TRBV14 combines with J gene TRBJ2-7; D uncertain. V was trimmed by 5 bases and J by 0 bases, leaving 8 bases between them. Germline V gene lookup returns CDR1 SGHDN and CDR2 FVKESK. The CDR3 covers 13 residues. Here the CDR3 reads CASSKQNSYEQYF. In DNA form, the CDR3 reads TGTGCCAGCAGCAAACAAAACTCCTACGAGCAGTACTTC. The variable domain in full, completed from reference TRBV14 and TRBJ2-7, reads EAGVTQFPSHSVIEKGQTVTLRCDPISGHDNLYWYRRVMGKEIKFLLHFVKESKQDESGMPNNRFLAERTGGTYSTLKVQPAELEDSGVYFCASSKQNSYEQYFGPGTRLTVT.

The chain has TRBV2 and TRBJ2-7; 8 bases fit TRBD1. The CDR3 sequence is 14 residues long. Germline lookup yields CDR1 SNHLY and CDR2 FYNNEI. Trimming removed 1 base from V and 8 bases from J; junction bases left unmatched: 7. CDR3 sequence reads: CASSEGQGNVKQYF. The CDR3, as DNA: TGTGCCAGCAGTGAAGGACAGGGGAATGTGAAGCAGTACTTC.

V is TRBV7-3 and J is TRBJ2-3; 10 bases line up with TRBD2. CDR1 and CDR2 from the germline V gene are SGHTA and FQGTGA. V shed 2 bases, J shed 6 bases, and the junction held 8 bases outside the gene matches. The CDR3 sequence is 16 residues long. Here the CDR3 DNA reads TGTGCCAGCAGCTTATCTTTAGCGGGAGGCCTCGATACGCAGTATTTT. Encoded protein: CASSLSLAGGLDTQYF. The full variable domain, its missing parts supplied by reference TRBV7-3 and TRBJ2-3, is GAGVSQTPSNKVTEKGKYVELRCDPISGHTALYWYRQSLGQGPEFLIYFQGTGAADDSGLPNDRFFAVRPEGSVSTLKIQRTERGDSAVYLCASSLSLAGGLDTQYFGPGTRLTVL.

The CDR3 loop is CASSFPDPPYEQYF. CDR3 nucleotide sequence: TGTGCCAGCAGCTTTCCGGATCCGCCTTACGAGCAGTACTTC. The rearrangement uses TRBV7-9 and TRBJ2-7; D gene ambiguous. CDR1 is SEHNR and CDR2 is FQNEAQ in the germline V gene (reference sequence). Trimming pared 3 bases from V and 4 bases from J, leaving 13 bases between. There are 14 residues in the CDR3.

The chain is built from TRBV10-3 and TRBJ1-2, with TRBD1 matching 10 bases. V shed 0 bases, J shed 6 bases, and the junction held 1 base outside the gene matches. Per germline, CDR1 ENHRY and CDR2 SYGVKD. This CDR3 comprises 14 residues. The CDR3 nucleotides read TGTGCCATCAGTGAGTCGGGGACAGGGGATGGCTACACCTTC. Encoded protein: CAISESGTGDGYTF.

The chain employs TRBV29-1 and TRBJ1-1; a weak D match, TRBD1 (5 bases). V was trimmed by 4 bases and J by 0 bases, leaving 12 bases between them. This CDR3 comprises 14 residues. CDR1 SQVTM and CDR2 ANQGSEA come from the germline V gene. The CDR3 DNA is TGCAGCGTTGGGAGGGGCCTAATGAACACTGAAGCTTTCTTT. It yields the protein CSVGRGLMNTEAFF.

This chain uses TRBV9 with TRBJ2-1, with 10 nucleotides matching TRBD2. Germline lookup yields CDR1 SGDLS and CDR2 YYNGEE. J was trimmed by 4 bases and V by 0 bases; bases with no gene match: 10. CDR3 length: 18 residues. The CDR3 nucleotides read TGTGCCAGCAGCGTAGCCGCCCAAGGGACTAGCGTTTACAATGAGCAGTTCTTC. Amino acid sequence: CASSVAAQGTSVYNEQFF.

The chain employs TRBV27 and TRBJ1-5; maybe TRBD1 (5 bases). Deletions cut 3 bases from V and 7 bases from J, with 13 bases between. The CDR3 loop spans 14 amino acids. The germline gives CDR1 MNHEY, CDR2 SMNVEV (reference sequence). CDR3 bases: TGTGCCAGCAGTTTCGGTAGGGGAGGGCAGCCCCAGCATTTT. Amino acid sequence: CASSFGRGGQPQHF.

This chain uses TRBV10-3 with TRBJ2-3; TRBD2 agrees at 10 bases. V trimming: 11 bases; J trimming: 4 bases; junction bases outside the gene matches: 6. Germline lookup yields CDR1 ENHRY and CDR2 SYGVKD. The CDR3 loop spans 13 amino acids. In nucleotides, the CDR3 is TGTGCCGTCGGACTAGCGGTATCAGATACGCAGTATTTT. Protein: CAVGLAVSDTQYF.

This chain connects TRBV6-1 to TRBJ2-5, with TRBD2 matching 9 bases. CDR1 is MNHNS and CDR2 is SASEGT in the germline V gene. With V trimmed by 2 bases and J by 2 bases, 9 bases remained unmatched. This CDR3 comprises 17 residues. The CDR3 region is CASSETVAGVGQETQYF. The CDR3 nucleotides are TGTGCCAGCAGTGAAACGGTAGCGGGAGTAGGACAAGAGACCCAGTACTTC.

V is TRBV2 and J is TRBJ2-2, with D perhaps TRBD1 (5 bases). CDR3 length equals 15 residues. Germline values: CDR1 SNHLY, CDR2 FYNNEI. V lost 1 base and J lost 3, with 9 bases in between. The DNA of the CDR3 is TGTGCCAGCAGTGAAGGCAGGGTAGACACCGGGGAGCTGTTTTTT. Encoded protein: CASSEGRVDTGELFF.

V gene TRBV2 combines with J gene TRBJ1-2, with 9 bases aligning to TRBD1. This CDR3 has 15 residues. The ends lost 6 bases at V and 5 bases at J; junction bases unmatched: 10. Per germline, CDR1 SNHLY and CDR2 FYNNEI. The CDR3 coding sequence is TGTGCCAGCAGACTAGGACAGGGGCGAGGGTATGGCTACACCTTC. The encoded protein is CASRLGQGRGYGYTF.

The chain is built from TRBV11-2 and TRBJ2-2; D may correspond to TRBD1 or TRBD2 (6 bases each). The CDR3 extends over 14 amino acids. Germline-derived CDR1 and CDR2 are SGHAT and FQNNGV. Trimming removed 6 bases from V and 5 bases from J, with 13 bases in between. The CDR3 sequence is CASSLGGTTGELFF. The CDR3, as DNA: TGTGCCAGCAGTCTAGGGGGGACAACCGGGGAGCTGTTTTTT.

For the CDR3, the DNA is TGTGCCAGCAGCTTGGCGGGCTCTAGCGGGGGGCAGTTCTTC. As protein: CASSLAGSSGGQFF. J is TRBJ2-1 and V is TRBV5-4; 10 bases are a match to TRBD2. Trimming removed 0 bases from V and 12 bases from J; junction bases left unmatched: 6. The CDR3 runs to 14 residues. CDR1 and CDR2 (germline): SGHNT, YYREEE (reference sequence).